The 14 T cell receptor beta chains in this list originate from one sample, sequenced in a study of cytomegalovirus exposure and HLA in healthy donors. The PCR used 60 Vbeta and 13 Jbeta primers. This table comes from immunoSEQ multiplex PCR, and its TCRdb copy is limited to in-frame clones, with some not included. The sample includes approximately 150,000 clones, roughly 66% seen only once; the top ten take 6.5%. The source material was PBMCs. These receptors came from a woman aged 60-75 years in good health and CMV-seronegative.

The chain is built from TRBV5-1 and TRBJ2-7; 8 bases match TRBD2. The CDR3 has 15 amino acids. Germline V CDR1 and CDR2: SGHRS, YFSETQ. V lost 4 bases and J lost 1; bases outside the gene matches: 7. This CDR3 reads CASSLARGGSYEQYF. The CDR3 nucleotides are TGCGCCAGCAGCCTGGCACGGGGGGGGTCCTACGAGCAGTACTTC. Full variable domain (remainder filled in from reference TRBV5-1 and TRBJ2-7): KAGVTQTPRYLIKTRGQQVTLSCSPISGHRSVSWYQQTPGQGLQFLFEYFSETQRNKGNFPGRFSGRQFSNSRSEMNVSTLELGDSALYLCASSLARGGSYEQYFGPGTRLTVT.

The genes are TRBV7-6 and TRBJ2-1; TRBD2 might be the D (5 bases). CDR3 length equals 12 residues. Germline loops: CDR1 SGHVS, CDR2 FNYEAQ. V was trimmed by 4 bases and J by 8 bases, leaving 9 bases between them. This CDR3 is CASSSDFHEQFF. As DNA, the CDR3 is TGTGCCAGCAGCTCGGACTTCCATGAGCAGTTCTTC.

The rearrangement uses TRBV14 and TRBJ2-1; D possibly corresponds to TRBD2 (5 bases). Germline CDR1 is SGHDN and CDR2 is FVKESK. Trimming left V 1 base short and J 4 bases short, with 14 bases between. The CDR3 has 16 amino acids. As DNA, the CDR3 is TGTGCCAGCAGCCAAGGCGGGCTAACTATTTACAATGAGCAGTTCTTC. It yields the protein CASSQGGLTIYNEQFF.

The genes are TRBV28 and TRBJ1-2; D possibly corresponds to TRBD1 (5 bases). V was shortened by 6 bases and J by 8 bases, with 13 bases between the two germline ends. Per the germline V gene, CDR1 is MDHEN and CDR2 is SYDVKM. The CDR3 runs to 12 residues. The CDR3 sequence is CASREGVVGYTF. The CDR3 nucleotides read TGTGCCAGCAGGGAAGGGGTGGTGGGCTACACCTTC.

The V call is TRBV9, the J call TRBJ2-3; 13 nucleotides agree with TRBD2. The CDR3 consists of 16 residues. After removal of 6 bases from V and 2 bases from J, the junction contained 6 bases not matched to a gene. The V gene's germline CDR1 is SGDLS and CDR2 YYNGEE. This chain's CDR3 is CASTRTSGGFTDTQYF. In DNA form, the CDR3 reads TGTGCCAGCACCCGGACTAGCGGGGGTTTCACAGATACGCAGTATTTT.

Turning to this clone: The junction and the germline gene differ at one end; a read error may be behind it. The chain combines TRBV7-7 with TRBJ1-1; D not certain. CDR1 and CDR2 from the germline V gene are SSHAT and FNYEAQ (reference sequence). The CDR3 sequence is 13 residues long. CDR3 sequence reads: CASSLAANTEAFF. The DNA for the CDR3 is TGTGCTAGCAGCTTAGCAGCGAACACTGAAGCTTTCTTT.

The V call is TRBV4-3, the J call TRBJ2-7, with TRBD1 matching over 7 bases. Unmatched junction bases numbered 6, after V lost 1 base and J lost 3 bases. The germline CDR1 and CDR2 sequences are LGHNA and YSLEER. The CDR3 is 15 amino acids. The CDR3 DNA follows: TGCGCCAGCAGCCAAGTAGGGCAGGGGGTCTACGAGCAGTACTTC. This codes for CASSQVGQGVYEQYF.

V gene TRBV6-1 combines with J gene TRBJ1-5; 9 nucleotides line up with TRBD1. Looked up from germline, CDR1 is MNHNS and CDR2 is SASEGT. The CDR3 spans 15 residues. V shed 7 bases, J shed 3 bases, and the junction held 7 bases outside the gene matches. The CDR3 spells CASTVDRGYNQPQHF. Written as DNA, the CDR3 is TGTGCCAGCACCGTAGACAGGGGGTACAATCAGCCCCAGCATTTT.

The J gene is TRBJ2-4, the V gene TRBV5-6; 9 bases line up with TRBD2. CDR1 is SGHDT and CDR2 is YYEEEE in the germline V gene. CDR3 length: 17 residues. The J segment lost 1 base and the V segment lost 2 bases, leaving 7 bases of the junction unmatched. CDR3 bases: TGTGCCAGCAGCTTAGCGGGAGGTCCCCCGGCCAAAAACATTCAGTACTTC. Protein sequence: CASSLAGGPPAKNIQYF.

On this clone itself: This specimen includes other DNA sequences encoding the same CDR3. This chain uses TRBV14 with TRBJ1-5; D gene uncertain. CDR3 size: 14 residues. V shed 2 bases and J shed 2 bases, with 7 bases lying between them. Germline V gene lookup returns CDR1 SGHDN and CDR2 FVKESK. CDR3 in amino acids: CASSQSGGNQPQHF. The CDR3 bases are TGTGCCAGCAGCCAATCCGGGGGCAATCAGCCCCAGCATTTT.

The rearrangement uses TRBV10-3 and TRBJ1-1, with 8 bases aligning to TRBD1. V shed 4 bases and J 2 bases; nucleotides not matched to a gene: 3. The CDR3 runs to 14 residues. Germline CDR1 is ENHRY and CDR2 is SYGVKD. The CDR3 coding sequence is TGTGCCATCAGTGGGGGACAGGCCAACACTGAAGCTTTCTTT. Protein product: CAISGGQANTEAFF.

The chain carries TRBV28 and TRBJ2-6; D uncertain. Germline V lookup: CDR1 MDHEN, CDR2 SYDVKM. The CDR3 is 14 residues long. Trimming stripped 5 bases from V and 0 bases from J, with 5 bases between. CDR3 DNA sequence: TGTGCCAGCAGTATAGTCTCTGGGGCCAACGTCCTGACTTTC. Protein: CASSIVSGANVLTF.

The rearrangement links TRBV20-1 to TRBJ2-4, with D possibly TRBD1 on 6 matching bases. V gave up 5 bases and J gave up 7 bases, with 9 bases separating them. CDR1 is DFQATT and CDR2 is SNEGSKA in the germline V gene (reference sequence). The CDR3 is 11 residues long. The DNA of the CDR3 is TGCAGTGCTCCGAGGGGGAACATTCAGTACTTC. Its translation is CSAPRGNIQYF.

V is TRBV6-5 and J is TRBJ2-7; perhaps TRBD1 as D (5 bases). Germline V gene sequence: CDR1 MNHEY, CDR2 SVGAGI. CDR3 length equals 15 residues. V was trimmed by 2 bases and J by 2 bases, leaving 13 bases between them. The CDR3 loop is CASSYGLDRTYEQYF. The DNA of the CDR3 is TGTGCCAGCAGTTACGGGCTTGACAGAACCTACGAGCAGTACTTC.